Following are 18 T cell receptor beta chains from one sample sequenced in a study of OX40 agonist ivuxolimab in advanced cancers. Sequenced by immunoSEQ multiplex PCR; TCRdb stores in-frame clones only, minus some. The sample records around 99,000 clones, 91% being singletons. The sample in question was CD4+ or CD8+ T cells sorted from blood, obtained in a trial of the OX40 agonist ivuxolimab. The receptor source for this set is an adult with an advanced solid tumor such as melanoma, head and neck, liver or kidney cancer.

The chain is built from TRBV4-1 and TRBJ2-7; 8 bases line up with TRBD2. The germline V gene encodes CDR1 MGHRA and CDR2 YSYEKL. The J segment lost 3 bases and the V segment lost 1 base, leaving 8 bases of the junction unmatched. The CDR3 is made up of 16 amino acids. CDR3 protein: CASSQVVKRENYEQYF. In nucleotides, the CDR3 is TGCGCCAGCAGCCAAGTCGTGAAGCGGGAGAACTACGAGCAGTACTTC.

This clone appeared a single time. This chain joins TRBV28 and TRBJ1-1; 8 nucleotides line up with TRBD1. Germline loops: CDR1 MDHEN, CDR2 SYDVKM. Trimming at V came to 7 bases and at J to 2 bases, leaving 6 bases not matched to a gene. CDR3 length: 14 residues. CDR3 sequence reads: CASMGGQANTEAFF. DNA for the CDR3: TGTGCCAGCATGGGGGGACAGGCAAACACTGAAGCTTTCTTT.

The V call is TRBV9, the J call TRBJ1-1; D remains ambiguous. V was trimmed by 0 bases and J by 4 bases, leaving 19 bases between them. This CDR3 is 17 amino acids long. CDR1 and CDR2 from the germline V gene are SGDLS and YYNGEE. The CDR3 DNA reads as TGTGCCAGCAGCGTAGATTTCGGAAGAGGCATCGGCACTGAAGCTTTCTTT. This sequence encodes CASSVDFGRGIGTEAFF. The whole variable domain, filled in from reference TRBV9 and TRBJ1-1, reads DSGVTQTPKHLITATGQRVTLRCSPRSGDLSVYWYQQSLDQGLQFLIQYYNGEERAKGNILERFSAQQFPDLHSELNLSSLELGDSALYFCASSVDFGRGIGTEAFFGQGTRLTVV.

The rearrangement links TRBV9 to TRBJ1-2; possibly TRBD1 for D (6 bases). Trimming removed 7 bases at V and 3 bases at J, with 10 bases between. The CDR3 is 12 residues long. Looked up from germline, CDR1 is SGDLS and CDR2 is YYNGEE. CDR3 DNA sequence: TGTGCCAGCGGACAGACATACTATGGCTACACCTTC. This encodes CASGQTYYGYTF.

This clone was observed a handful of times. The chain is built from TRBV27 and TRBJ2-3, with 7 bases matching TRBD2. This CDR3 comprises 15 residues. The germline gives CDR1 MNHEY, CDR2 SMNVEV (reference sequence). The V gene end was trimmed by 7 bases and the J gene end by 6 bases; junction bases not matched to a gene: 13. The CDR3: CASTRAGVKADTQYF. The DNA of the CDR3 is TGTGCCAGCACAAGGGCGGGAGTGAAGGCCGATACGCAGTATTTT.

CDR3 DNA sequence: TGTGCCAGCAGCTTAGCAATACAGGGCCTAGACTACGAGCAGTACTTC. It yields the protein CASSLAIQGLDYEQYF. The chain links TRBV7-6 to TRBJ2-7, with a possible D match to TRBD1 (6 bases). CDR1 and CDR2 from the germline V gene are SGHVS and FNYEAQ. The V gene lost 0 bases and the J gene lost 3 bases, with 15 bases spanning the gap. The CDR3 runs to 16 residues.

This clone has a handful of counts. The chain links TRBV29-1 to TRBJ1-1; maybe TRBD1 (6 bases). The CDR3 has 12 amino acids. Trimming took off 7 bases at V and 8 bases at J, with 17 bases between the two ends. CDR1 and CDR2 from the germline V gene are SQVTM and ANQGSEA. The CDR3 loop reads CSGGGGDGEAFF. The CDR3 DNA sequence: TGCAGCGGCGGGGGCGGTGACGGAGAAGCTTTCTTT.

CDR3 sequence (DNA): TGTGCCAGCATACCCCGGGACAGTAACGACAATGAGCAGTTCTTC. It translates to CASIPRDSNDNEQFF. The chain joins TRBV25-1 to TRBJ2-1; 7 nucleotides align to TRBD1. Germline CDR1 reads MGHDK; CDR2 reads SYGVNS. The V and J ends lost 7 bases and 5 bases, in that order; junction bases with no gene match: 11. The CDR3 loop spans 15 amino acids.

The chain is built from TRBV14 and TRBJ1-1; D possibly corresponds to TRBD1 (5 bases). Looked up from germline, CDR1 is SGHDN and CDR2 is FVKESK. Trimming cost V 4 bases and J 6 bases, with 12 bases left between them. The CDR3 loop spans 13 amino acids. CDR3 amino acids: CASSPTQGAEAFF. The CDR3, as DNA: TGTGCCAGCAGCCCTACCCAGGGAGCTGAAGCTTTCTTT.

This chain connects TRBV30 to TRBJ1-2; the match to TRBD1 covers 7 bases. This CDR3 contains 14 residues. Germline lookup yields CDR1 GTSNPN and CDR2 SVGIG (reference sequence). J was trimmed by 6 bases and V by 3 bases; bases with no gene match: 10. In DNA form, the CDR3 reads TGTGCCTGGAGGCGACCAGGGGGTCCGAATGGCTACACCTTC. It yields the protein CAWRRPGGPNGYTF.

This clone was picked up a small number of times. This chain joins TRBV20-1 and TRBJ2-7; D is unresolved. Germline CDR1 and CDR2: DFQATT and SNEGSKA (reference sequence). The CDR3 covers 11 residues. V dropped 0 bases and J dropped 3 bases, with 3 bases sitting between them. The CDR3 nucleotides read TGCAGTGCTAGAGATAACTACGAGCAGTACTTC. Translated: CSARDNYEQYF.

The chain employs TRBV2 and TRBJ1-2, with 10 bases lining up with TRBD1. Germline values: CDR1 SNHLY, CDR2 FYNNEI. The length of the CDR3 is 16 residues. V lost 8 bases and J lost 7; bases outside the gene matches: 16. The CDR3 sequence: CASLPGQGTRLGGYTF. Written as DNA, the CDR3 is TGTGCCAGCTTACCGGGACAGGGGACCCGGTTGGGTGGCTACACCTTC. Variable domain in full (rest from reference TRBV2 and TRBJ1-2): EPEVTQTPSHQVTQMGQEVILRCVPISNHLYFYWYRQILGQKVEFLVSFYNNEISEKSEIFDDQFSVERPDGSNFTLKIRSTKLEDSAMYFCASLPGQGTRLGGYTFGSGTRLTVV.

The chain links TRBV28 to TRBJ1-3; no clear D gene. The V gene lost 6 bases and the J gene lost 4 bases, with 19 bases spanning the gap. CDR3 length equals 16 residues. Germline CDR1 MDHEN, CDR2 SYDVKM. The CDR3, as DNA: TGTGCCAGCAGCCCACTGACAACCCCGCCAGGAAACACCATATATTTT. Translation gives CASSPLTTPPGNTIYF.

The J gene is TRBJ2-5, the V gene TRBV5-1; D unclear. The closer fit of TRBJ2-7 to the DNA end suggests the J call may be wrong. CDR3 length: 14 amino acids. Germline lookup yields CDR1 SGHRS and CDR2 YFSETQ. CDR3 DNA sequence: TGCGCCAGCAGCTGGCAGGACCTACGCACCGAGCAGTACTTC. Translated: CASSWQDLRTEQYF.

The rearrangement uses TRBV11-2 and TRBJ2-2, with no clear D. V lost 3 bases and J 1 base, leaving 3 bases between the germline ends. The germline gives CDR1 SGHAT, CDR2 FQNNGV. CDR3 length: 13 amino acids. The CDR3 nucleotides read TGTGCCAGCAGCTTCGAGAACACCGGGGAGCTGTTTTTT. This codes for CASSFENTGELFF.

The chain links TRBV19 to TRBJ2-5; 8 positions match TRBD2. The tail of the sequence fits TRBJ2-7 better, so the J call may be wrong. This CDR3 is built from 16 residues. Germline CDR1 LNHDA, CDR2 SQIVND (reference sequence). CDR3 bases: TGTGCCAGTAGTACCCGCCGGGGGACTAGTGCGTACGAGCAGTACTTC. Translating it yields CASSTRRGTSAYEQYF.

This clone was observed once. This chain connects TRBV10-3 to TRBJ2-6, with D perhaps TRBD2 (5 bases). The CDR3 loop spans 14 amino acids. Trimming stripped 4 bases from V and 3 bases from J, with 7 bases between. CDR1 and CDR2 from the germline V gene are ENHRY and SYGVKD. This chain's CDR3 is CAISGGNGANVLTF. As DNA, the CDR3 is TGTGCCATCAGTGGAGGGAATGGGGCCAACGTCCTGACTTTC.

A single count supports this clone. V usage is TRBV28 and J usage is TRBJ1-3; maybe TRBD1 (6 bases). V was pared by 6 bases and J by 8 bases, with 8 bases between. Germline CDR1 is MDHEN and CDR2 is SYDVKM. CDR3 length: 11 residues. The CDR3 DNA is TGTGCCAGCAGAACAGGGTACACCATATATTTT. As protein: CASRTGYTIYF.